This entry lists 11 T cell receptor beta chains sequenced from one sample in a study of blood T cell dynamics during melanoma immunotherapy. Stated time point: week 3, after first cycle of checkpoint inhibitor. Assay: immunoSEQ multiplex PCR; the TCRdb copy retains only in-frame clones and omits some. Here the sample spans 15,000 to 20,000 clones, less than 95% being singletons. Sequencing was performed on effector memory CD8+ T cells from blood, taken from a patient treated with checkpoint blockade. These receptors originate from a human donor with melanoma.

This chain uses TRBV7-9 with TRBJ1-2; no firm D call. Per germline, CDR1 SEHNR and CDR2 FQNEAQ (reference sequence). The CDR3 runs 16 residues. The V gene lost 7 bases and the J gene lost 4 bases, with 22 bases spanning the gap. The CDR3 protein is CASNSWVEGAFYGYTF. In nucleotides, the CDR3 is TGTGCCAGCAACTCCTGGGTAGAGGGCGCTTTCTATGGCTACACCTTC.

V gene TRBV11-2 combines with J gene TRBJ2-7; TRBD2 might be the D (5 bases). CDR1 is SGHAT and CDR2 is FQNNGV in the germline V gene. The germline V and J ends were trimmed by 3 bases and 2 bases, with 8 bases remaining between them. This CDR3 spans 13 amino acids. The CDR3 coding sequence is TGTGCCAGCAGCTTCGGGGTGACCTACGAGCAGTACTTC. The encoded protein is CASSFGVTYEQYF. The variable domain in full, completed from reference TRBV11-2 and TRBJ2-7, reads EAGVAQSPRYKIIEKRQSVAFWCNPISGHATLYWYQQILGQGPKLLIQFQNNGVVDDSQLPKDRFSAERLKGVDSTLKIQPAKLEDSAVYLCASSFGVTYEQYFGPGTRLTVT.

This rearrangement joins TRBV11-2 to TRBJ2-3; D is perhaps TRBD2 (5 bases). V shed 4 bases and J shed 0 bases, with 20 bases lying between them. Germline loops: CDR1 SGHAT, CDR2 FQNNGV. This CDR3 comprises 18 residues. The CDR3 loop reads CASSSPLPQLDSTDTQYF. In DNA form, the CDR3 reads TGTGCCAGCAGCTCGCCCCTCCCGCAACTAGATAGCACAGATACGCAGTATTTT. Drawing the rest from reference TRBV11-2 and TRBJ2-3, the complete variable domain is EAGVAQSPRYKIIEKRQSVAFWCNPISGHATLYWYQQILGQGPKLLIQFQNNGVVDDSQLPKDRFSAERLKGVDSTLKIQPAKLEDSAVYLCASSSPLPQLDSTDTQYFGPGTRLTVL.

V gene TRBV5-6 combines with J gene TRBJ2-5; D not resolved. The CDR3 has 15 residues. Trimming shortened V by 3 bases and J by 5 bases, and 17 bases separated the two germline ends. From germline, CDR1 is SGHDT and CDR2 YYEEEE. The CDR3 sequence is CASSSAGEVTETQYF. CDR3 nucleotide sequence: TGTGCCAGCAGCTCCGCTGGAGAGGTTACGGAGACCCAGTACTTC.

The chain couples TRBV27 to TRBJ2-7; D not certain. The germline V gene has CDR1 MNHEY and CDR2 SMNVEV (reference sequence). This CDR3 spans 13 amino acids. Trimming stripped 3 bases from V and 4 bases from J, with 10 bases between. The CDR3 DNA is TGTGCCAGCAGTTTGGGCCTACCATACGAGCAGTACTTC. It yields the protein CASSLGLPYEQYF.

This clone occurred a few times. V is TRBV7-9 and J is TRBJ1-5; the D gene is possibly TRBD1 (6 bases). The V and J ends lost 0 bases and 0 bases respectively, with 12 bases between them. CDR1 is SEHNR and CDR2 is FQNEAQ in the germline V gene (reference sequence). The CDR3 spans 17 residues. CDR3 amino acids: CASSLARGTHSNQPQHF. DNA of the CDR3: TGTGCCAGCAGCTTAGCGAGGGGGACTCATAGCAATCAGCCCCAGCATTTT. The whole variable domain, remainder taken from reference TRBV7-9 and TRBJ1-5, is DTGVSQNPRHKITKRGQNVTFRCDPISEHNRLYWYRQTLGQGPEFLTYFQNEAQLEKSRLLSDRFSAERPKGSFSTLEIQRTEQGDSAMYLCASSLARGTHSNQPQHFGDGTRLSIL.

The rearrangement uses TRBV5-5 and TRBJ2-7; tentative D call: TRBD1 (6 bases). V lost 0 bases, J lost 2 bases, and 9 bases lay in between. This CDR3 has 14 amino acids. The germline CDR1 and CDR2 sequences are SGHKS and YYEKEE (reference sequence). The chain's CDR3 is CASSLVRGPYEQYF. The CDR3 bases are TGTGCCAGCAGCTTGGTCAGGGGCCCCTACGAGCAGTACTTC.

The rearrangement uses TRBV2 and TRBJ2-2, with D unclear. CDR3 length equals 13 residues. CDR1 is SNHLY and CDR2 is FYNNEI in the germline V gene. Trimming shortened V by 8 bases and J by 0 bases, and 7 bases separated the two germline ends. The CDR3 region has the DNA TGTGCCAGCGGAGATACGAACACCGGGGAGCTGTTTTTT. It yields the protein CASGDTNTGELFF.

In DNA form, the CDR3 reads TGTGCCAGCAGTCACCTAGCCGAACAAAGCTCCTACAATGAGCAGTTCTTC. Translation gives CASSHLAEQSSYNEQFF. The chain is built from TRBV27 and TRBJ2-1; TRBD2 is a possible D gene (5 bases). The germline V and J ends were trimmed by 5 bases and 0 bases, with 17 bases remaining between them. This CDR3 has 17 amino acids. Germline V gives CDR1 MNHEY, CDR2 SMNVEV (reference sequence).

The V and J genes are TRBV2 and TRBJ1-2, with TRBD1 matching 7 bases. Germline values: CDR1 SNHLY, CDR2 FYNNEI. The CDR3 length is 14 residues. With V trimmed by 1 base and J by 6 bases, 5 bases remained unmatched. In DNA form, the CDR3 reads TGTGCCAGCAGTGAAGAGGGGGCGGGCCATGGCTACACCTTC. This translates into CASSEEGAGHGYTF.

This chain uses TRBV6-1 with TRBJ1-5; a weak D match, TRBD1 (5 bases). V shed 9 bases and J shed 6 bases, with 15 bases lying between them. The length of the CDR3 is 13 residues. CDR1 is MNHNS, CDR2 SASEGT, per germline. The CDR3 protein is CARSSRDGQPQHF. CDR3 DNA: TGTGCCAGATCCAGCAGGGATGGTCAGCCCCAGCATTTT.